This TCR beta chain comes out of a study of cytomegalovirus exposure and HLA in healthy donors. In the PCR, 60 Vbeta and 13 Jbeta primers were used. Some clones are missing from TCRdb's copy, which holds only in-frame ones; the method was immunoSEQ multiplex PCR. The data show around 130,000 clones, with about 8.5% seen just once and 5% to 6% held by the top ten. The CDR3 covers 13 residues. V gave up 4 bases and J gave up 5 bases, with 11 bases separating them. CDR1 and CDR2 from the germline V gene are SGHTA and FQGNSA. Source material: PBMCs. The chain recombines TRBV7-2 with TRBJ1-1; D is perhaps TRBD1 (5 bases). The TCR comes from a man aged 35 to 55 in good health and CMV-seronegative. The CDR3 reads CASSSEGRTEAFF. The CDR3 DNA reads as TGTGCCAGCAGCTCCGAGGGGAGGACTGAAGCTTTCTTT.